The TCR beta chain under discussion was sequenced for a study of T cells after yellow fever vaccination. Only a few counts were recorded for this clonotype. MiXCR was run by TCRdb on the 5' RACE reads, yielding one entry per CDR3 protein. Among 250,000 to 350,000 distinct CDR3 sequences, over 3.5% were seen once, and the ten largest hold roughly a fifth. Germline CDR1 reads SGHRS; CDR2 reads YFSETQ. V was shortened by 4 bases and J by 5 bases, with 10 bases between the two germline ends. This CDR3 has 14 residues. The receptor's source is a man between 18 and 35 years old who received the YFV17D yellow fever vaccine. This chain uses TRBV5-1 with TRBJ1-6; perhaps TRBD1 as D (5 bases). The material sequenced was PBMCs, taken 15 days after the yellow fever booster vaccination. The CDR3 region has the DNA TGCGCCAGCAGCAAGACAGTGAATAATTCACCCCTCCACTTT. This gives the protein CASSKTVNNSPLHF.